These 19 T cell receptor beta chains were sequenced from one sample in a study of blood T cell repertoires in COVID-19. Here immunoSEQ multiplex PCR was the method, and the copy in TCRdb shows in-frame clones only, minus some. The data show 450,000 to 500,000 clones, approximately 85% seen once. The sequencing input was peripheral blood. The receptors were sampled from a human donor in a cohort sampled during active COVID-19.

The chain employs TRBV4-3 and TRBJ2-3, with 7 bases lining up with TRBD2. Germline CDR1 is LGHNA and CDR2 is YSLEER. This CDR3 spans 15 amino acids. Trimming removed 0 bases from V and 5 bases from J; junction bases left unmatched: 5. CDR3 coding DNA: TGCGCCAGCAGCCAAGACGGCGGGAGTGGAGATACGCAGTATTTT. It is translated as CASSQDGGSGDTQYF.

The rearrangement joins TRBV4-2 to TRBJ1-1; 8 positions match TRBD1. Germline V gene data show CDR1 as LGHNA and CDR2 as YNFKEQ. CDR3 length equals 14 residues. Trimming took 4 bases from V and 1 from J; bases not matched to a gene: 2. The CDR3 DNA sequence: TGTGCCAGCAGCCCACAGGGGGGGAACACTGAAGCTTTCTTT. Protein: CASSPQGGNTEAFF.

The J gene is TRBJ1-5, the V gene TRBV5-8; D remains ambiguous. The V end lost 1 base, the J end lost 8 bases, and 4 bases lay between the germline ends. Germline V gene lookup returns CDR1 SGHTS and CDR2 YDEGEE. The CDR3 totals 11 residues. As DNA, the CDR3 is TGTGCCAGCAGCTTGTCTAAGCCCCAGCATTTT. It is translated as CASSLSKPQHF.

This rearrangement joins TRBV7-2 to TRBJ1-4; TRBD1 agrees at 9 bases. This CDR3 region has 14 residues. CDR1 is SGHTA and CDR2 is FQGNSA in the germline V gene. V shed 6 bases, J shed 5 bases, and the junction held 4 bases outside the gene matches. CDR3 DNA sequence: TGTGCCAGCAGGGCCGGGACAGGGAATGAAAAACTGTTTTTT. The encoded protein is CASRAGTGNEKLFF.

This clone was seen once. This sequence joins TRBV2 and TRBJ1-2, with 8 bases identical to TRBD1. Germline V gene data show CDR1 as SNHLY and CDR2 as FYNNEI. Trimming took 3 bases from V and 4 from J; bases not matched to a gene: 1. This CDR3 is 13 amino acids long. In DNA, the CDR3 is TGTGCCAGCAGTGAGGGACAGGTCTATGGCTACACCTTC. Amino acids: CASSEGQVYGYTF.

This clone turned up a few times. The chain employs TRBV11-2 and TRBJ1-1; D ambiguous. This CDR3 comprises 13 residues. V lost 1 base, J lost 9 bases, and 12 bases lay in between. Germline lookup yields CDR1 SGHAT and CDR2 FQNNGV. CDR3 nucleotides: TGTGCCAGCAGCTTAGGGGGAGTTTCGAAAGCTTTCTTT. It specifies CASSLGGVSKAFF.

The J gene is TRBJ1-4, the V gene TRBV3-1 (or the pseudogene TRBV3-2); TRBD1 might be the D (5 bases). The V gene's germline CDR1 is LGHDT and CDR2 YNNKEL (reference sequence). This CDR3 comprises 14 residues. V dropped 5 bases and J dropped 6 bases, with 13 bases sitting between them. Here the CDR3 reads CASSRQGVYEKLFF. In DNA, the CDR3 is TGTGCCAGCAGCAGGCAGGGTGTCTATGAAAAACTGTTTTTT.

The chain employs TRBV10-1 and TRBJ2-2; 7 nucleotides align to TRBD2. The CDR3 loop spans 15 amino acids. Germline V gene lookup returns CDR1 WNHNN and CDR2 SYGVQD (reference sequence). V gave up 0 bases and J gave up 10 bases; unmatched junction bases: 8. CDR3 sequence reads: CASSESIAGVTELFF. As DNA, the CDR3 is TGCGCCAGCAGTGAGTCTATTGCGGGAGTGACGGAGCTGTTTTTT.

J is TRBJ2-3 and V is TRBV19, with TRBD1 matching 12 bases. V lost 5 bases and J lost 1; bases outside the gene matches: 7. Per germline, CDR1 LNHDA and CDR2 SQIVND (reference sequence). The CDR3 has 17 amino acids. CDR3 coding DNA: TGTGCCAGTAGTCCAGGGGACAGGGGGCGCGGCACAGATACGCAGTATTTT. Protein: CASSPGDRGRGTDTQYF.

In its sample, this clone was seen once. V usage is TRBV27 and J usage is TRBJ1-4, with 7 bases lining up with TRBD1. Germline V CDR1 and CDR2: MNHEY, SMNVEV (reference sequence). This CDR3 is built from 15 residues. V lost 7 bases, J lost 3 bases, and 8 bases stayed unmatched. The CDR3 loop reads CASKKGAHSNEKLFF. DNA for the CDR3: TGTGCCAGCAAAAAGGGGGCGCATTCTAATGAAAAACTGTTTTTT.

V usage is TRBV4-1 and J usage is TRBJ1-2; 12 bases line up with TRBD1. V dropped 2 bases and J dropped 6; count of bases not matched to a gene: 4. Germline loops: CDR1 MGHRA, CDR2 YSYEKL. The CDR3 loop spans 15 amino acids. CDR3 in amino acids: CASSQPGTGGNGYTF. The DNA of the CDR3 is TGCGCCAGCAGCCAACCCGGGACAGGGGGCAATGGCTACACCTTC.

J is TRBJ2-1 and V is TRBV10-1; 10 nucleotides match TRBD2. Germline values: CDR1 WNHNN, CDR2 SYGVQD (reference sequence). J gave up 8 bases and V 2 bases, and 12 bases lay outside the gene matches. The CDR3 covers 17 residues. CDR3 in amino acids: CASSEKGSSGSRDEQFF. In DNA form, the CDR3 reads TGCGCCAGCAGTGAGAAGGGATCTAGCGGGAGTAGGGATGAGCAGTTCTTC.

The CDR3 nucleotides are TGTGCCAGCAGCTTCCGGGACAGCTCACTCTACGAGCAGTACTTC. Protein: CASSFRDSSLYEQYF. This sequence joins TRBV6-2 or TRBV6-3 and TRBJ2-7; TRBD1 matches 7 bases. Germline V gene sequence: CDR1 MNHEY, CDR2 SVGEGT. The CDR3 contains 15 residues. V lost 6 bases, J lost 3 bases, and 11 bases stayed unmatched.

CDR3 residues: CASSQTPGNIWETQYF. Here the CDR3 DNA reads TGCGCCAGCAGCCAAACCCCAGGGAATATATGGGAGACCCAGTACTTC. The V call is TRBV4-1, the J call TRBJ2-5, with TRBD1 as a possible D gene (5 bases). V lost 2 bases and J lost 5, with 18 bases in between. The CDR3 runs 16 residues. The germline CDR1 and CDR2 sequences are MGHRA and YSYEKL.

This chain uses TRBV12-3 or TRBV12-4 with TRBJ1-5; 7 bases fit TRBD1. The CDR3 loop spans 13 amino acids. Trimming took 5 bases from V and 2 from J; bases not matched to a gene: 0. CDR3 sequence: CASSGTGNQPQHF. The CDR3 DNA reads TGTGCCAGCAGTGGGACAGGCAATCAGCCCCAGCATTTT.

The rearrangement joins TRBV5-6 to TRBJ2-7; D is ambiguous. The CDR3 contains 12 residues. Looked up from germline, CDR1 is SGHDT and CDR2 is YYEEEE. V lost 6 bases to trimming and J lost 3 bases, with 10 bases between them. CDR3 in amino acids: CASTAGGYEQYF. CDR3 bases: TGTGCCAGCACCGCAGGTGGCTACGAGCAGTACTTC.

The sample holds one count of this clone. In DNA, the CDR3 is TGTGCCAGCAGTCCAGCCCGGGACAGGGGGTATGGCTACACCTTC. This gives the protein CASSPARDRGYGYTF. J is TRBJ1-2 and V is TRBV6-2 or TRBV6-3; 11 nucleotides line up with TRBD1. The CDR3 is 15 residues long. The V segment lost 5 bases and the J segment 5 bases; nucleotides outside the gene matches: 7. Germline-derived CDR1 and CDR2 are MNHEY and SVGEGT.

V gene TRBV7-2 combines with J gene TRBJ2-2, with 11 bases aligning to TRBD2. The V segment lost 3 bases and the J segment 5 bases; nucleotides outside the gene matches: 2. This CDR3 region has 15 residues. Germline-derived CDR1 and CDR2 are SGHTA and FQGNSA. The CDR3 sequence is CASSFSGRGTGELFF. CDR3 nucleotide sequence: TGTGCCAGCAGCTTTAGCGGGAGGGGGACCGGGGAGCTGTTTTTT.

In this sample, this clone turned up many times. This chain joins TRBV7-3 and TRBJ2-3; D is uncertain. CDR1 is SGHTA and CDR2 is FQGTGA in the germline V gene. V was pared by 1 base and J by 2 bases, with 7 bases between. The CDR3 is 14 residues long. The CDR3 nucleotides are TGTGCCAGCAGCTTAAGGGCCACCACAGATACGCAGTATTTT. Encoded protein: CASSLRATTDTQYF.